This T cell receptor beta chain was obtained from a study of T cell repertoires in cytomegalovirus infection. Study-level background: Indications of both CMV infection and matching HLA type were provided by public TCR beta signatures.

The sample holds many counts of this clonotype. What it binds is unknown. Study-level findings and limits: Dominant in the ex vivo response were TCR beta clonotypes restricted by HLA-C and specific for CMV. Totalled public TCR beta family frequency picked out people who carried CMV plus the relevant HLA.

The CDR3 is 15 amino acids. With 4 bases removed from V and 0 bases from J, the gap between germline ends came to 11 bases. The V gene's germline CDR1 is SGHTA and CDR2 FQGNSA. TCRdb reprocessed the reads with MiXCR, giving one entry per CDR3 protein. The table includes around 260,000 distinct CDR3 sequences, roughly 23% detected once. V usage is TRBV7-2 and J usage is TRBJ2-3; D is unresolved. This clonotype originated in a human donor in good health (CMV status not recorded). Some clones in this sample may be carry-over from other donors' samples. Sequenced: PBMCs. CDR3 in DNA: TGTGCCAGCAGCTCAAGTACCCTAAGCACAGATACGCAGTATTTT. It is translated as CASSSSTLSTDTQYF.